This entry lists 11 T cell receptor beta chains sequenced from one sample in a study of blood T cells in healthy people across ages (dated by TCRdb to between 2015 and 2017). Library preparation used 5' RACE. For sequencing, an Illumina HiSeq 2500 was employed. A second PCR of roughly 6 to 12 cycles was performed with a sample-barcoded 5' primer and a J-beta primer mix. TCRdb trimmed the raw reads at Q25, called clones with MiXCR and kept productive beta chains. CDR3 protein duplicates are merged, each entry listing the most common genes and DNA. In this sample the table shows around 1,000,000 distinct CDR3 sequences, less than 25% of which occur a single time. About 0.69% of the sample is taken by the ten largest. These data also formed part of another study, on T cells of mothers and their children.

Material for sequencing was blood. These TCRs come from a girl aged 2 to 9 in good health.

DNA of the CDR3: TGTGCCAGCAGTTCCTTCGGCGGGGTGGGCTATGGCTACACCTTC. Translation: CASSSFGGVGYGYTF. V and J are TRBV7-2 and TRBJ1-2, with D uncertain. The V and J ends lost 6 bases and 4 bases respectively, with 18 bases between them. The CDR3 loop spans 15 amino acids. Germline V gene lookup returns CDR1 SGHTA and CDR2 FQGNSA.

V usage is TRBV29-1 and J usage is TRBJ2-7, with TRBD2 matching 7 bases. With 4 bases clipped from V and 3 bases from J, the junction kept 6 bases outside the gene matches. This CDR3 has 13 residues. Per the germline V gene, CDR1 is SQVTM and CDR2 is ANQGSEA. The CDR3 nucleotides read TGCAGCGTTGTTCTAGCGGCCTACTACGAGCAGTACTTC. Amino acids: CSVVLAAYYEQYF.

The J gene is TRBJ2-5, the V gene TRBV12-3 or TRBV12-4; 8 bases are shared with TRBD2. The CDR3 is 19 amino acids. V lost 7 bases to trimming and J lost 1 base; unmatched junction nucleotides: 20. The CDR3 coding sequence is TGTGCCAGCAACGATCTCAGCGGGAGAAAGAGGGCGACCCAAGAGACCCAGTACTTC. Encoded protein: CASNDLSGRKRATQETQYF.

V usage is TRBV5-7 and J usage is TRBJ2-3, with D hard to call. TRBV5-7 is an ORF, with its function uncertain. The CDR3 totals 14 residues. Between the trimmed V and J ends, which lost 1 base and 2 bases, there was a span of 8 bases. The DNA for the CDR3 is TGTGCCAGCAGCTTGTACGGGTTCACAGATACGCAGTATTTT. Translating it yields CASSLYGFTDTQYF.

This clonotype was observed a few times. The CDR3 is CASSFFLGELQTQYF. CDR3 nucleotides: TGTGCCAGCAGCTTTTTCTTGGGGGAGTTACAGACCCAGTACTTC. This chain uses TRBV11-2 with TRBJ2-5, with D perhaps matching TRBD1 or TRBD2 (5 bases each). Germline V gene sequence: CDR1 SGHAT, CDR2 FQNNGV. The CDR3 loop spans 15 amino acids. Trimming pared 3 bases from V and 6 bases from J, leaving 17 bases between.

The V and J genes are TRBV12-3 or TRBV12-4 and TRBJ2-1; TRBD2 agrees at 9 bases. The CDR3 consists of 15 residues. J lost 7 bases, V lost 8 bases, and 12 bases had no gene match. This chain's CDR3 is CASGLTPGLANEQFF. Written as DNA, the CDR3 is TGTGCCAGCGGCCTGACCCCGGGACTAGCAAATGAGCAGTTCTTC.

The chain has TRBV12-3 or TRBV12-4 and TRBJ2-3; D unclear. V lost 7 bases to trimming and J lost 2 bases, with 10 bases between them. The CDR3 sequence is 13 residues long. In DNA form, the CDR3 reads TGTGCCAGCAACCCGGGCCACACAGATACGCAGTATTTT. Amino acid sequence: CASNPGHTDTQYF.

This clonotype was detected only a few times. The chain uses TRBV25-1 and TRBJ2-1, with TRBD1 as a possible D gene (7 bases). The CDR3 is made up of 15 amino acids. V lost 1 base and J lost 7, with 14 bases in between. Germline assignment: CDR1 MGHDK and CDR2 SYGVNS. In nucleotides, the CDR3 is TGTGCCAGCAGTGAATTGCGGGACAGTTATAATGAGCAGTTCTTC. It codes for CASSELRDSYNEQFF. The full variable domain, completed using reference TRBV25-1 and TRBJ2-1, is EADIYQTPRYLVIGTGKKITLECSQTMGHDKMYWYQQDPGMELHLIHYSYGVNSTEKGDLSSESTVSRIRTEHFPLTLESARPSHTSQYLCASSELRDSYNEQFFGPGTRLTVL.

V is TRBV7-9 and J is TRBJ1-4, with D possibly matching TRBD1 (6 bases). The CDR3 sequence is 14 residues long. From germline, CDR1 is SEHNR and CDR2 FQNEAQ (reference sequence). Trimming cost V 4 bases and J 5 bases, with 11 bases left between them. The CDR3 DNA reads as TGTGCCAGCAGCTACTCCACAGGGAATGAAAAACTGTTTTTT. As protein: CASSYSTGNEKLFF.

The CDR3 sequence is CASSLLGGVGGYTF. In DNA form, the CDR3 reads TGTGCCAGCAGTTTGTTAGGAGGAGTCGGTGGCTACACCTTC. The chain links TRBV12-3 or TRBV12-4 to TRBJ1-2; no firm D call. V gave up 3 bases and J gave up 7 bases, with 15 bases separating them. There are 14 residues in the CDR3.

The J gene is TRBJ2-7, the V gene TRBV20-1, with D uncertain. The CDR3 has 14 amino acids. CDR1 DFQATT and CDR2 SNEGSKA come from the germline V gene (reference sequence). The V and J ends lost 3 bases and 3 bases respectively, with 15 bases between them. CDR3: CSASGPETIYEQYF. The DNA for the CDR3 is TGCAGTGCTAGTGGGCCAGAGACCATCTACGAGCAGTACTTC.